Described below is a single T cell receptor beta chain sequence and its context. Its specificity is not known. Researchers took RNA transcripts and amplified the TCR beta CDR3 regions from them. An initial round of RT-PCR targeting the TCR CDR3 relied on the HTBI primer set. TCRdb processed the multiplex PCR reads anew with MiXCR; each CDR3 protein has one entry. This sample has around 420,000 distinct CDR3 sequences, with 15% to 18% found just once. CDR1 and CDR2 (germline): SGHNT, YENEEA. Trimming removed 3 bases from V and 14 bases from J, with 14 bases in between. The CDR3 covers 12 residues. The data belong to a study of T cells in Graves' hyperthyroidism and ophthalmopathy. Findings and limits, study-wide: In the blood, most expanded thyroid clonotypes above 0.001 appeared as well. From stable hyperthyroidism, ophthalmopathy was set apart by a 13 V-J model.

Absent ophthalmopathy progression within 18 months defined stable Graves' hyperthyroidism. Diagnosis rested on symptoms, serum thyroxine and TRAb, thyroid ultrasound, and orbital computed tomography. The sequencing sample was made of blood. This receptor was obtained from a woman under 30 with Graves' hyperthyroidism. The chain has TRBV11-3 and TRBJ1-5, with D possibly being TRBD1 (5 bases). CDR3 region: CASSFHGTREHF. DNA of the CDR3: TGTGCCAGCAGCTTTCATGGGACTAGGGAGCATTTT.